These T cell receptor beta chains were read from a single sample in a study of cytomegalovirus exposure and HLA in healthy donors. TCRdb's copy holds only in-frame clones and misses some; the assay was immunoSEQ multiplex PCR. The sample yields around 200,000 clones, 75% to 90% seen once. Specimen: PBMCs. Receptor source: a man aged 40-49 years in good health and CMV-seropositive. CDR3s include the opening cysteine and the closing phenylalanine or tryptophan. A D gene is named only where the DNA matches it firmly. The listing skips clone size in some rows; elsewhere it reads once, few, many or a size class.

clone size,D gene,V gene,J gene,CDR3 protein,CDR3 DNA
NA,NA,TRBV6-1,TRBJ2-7,CASSEIPNGSYEQYF,TGTGCCAGCAGTGAAATCCCTAATGGTAGCTACGAGCAGTACTTC
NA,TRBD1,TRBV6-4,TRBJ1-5,CASRDKMGQPNQPQHF,TGTGCCAGCAGGGATAAAATGGGACAGCCTAATCAGCCCCAGCATTTT
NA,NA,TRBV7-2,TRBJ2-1,CASSFGGGAGNELFF,NA
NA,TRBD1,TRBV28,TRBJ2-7,CASSRDRVPYEQYF,TGTGCCAGCAGCCGGGACAGGGTCCCCTACGAGCAGTACTTC
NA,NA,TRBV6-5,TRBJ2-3,CASSYGQGSTDTQYF,TGTGCCAGCAGTTACGGGCAGGGGAGCACAGATACGCAGTATTTT
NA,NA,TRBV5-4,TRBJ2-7,CASSLDRAYEQYF,TGTGCCAGCAGCTTGGACAGAGCCTACGAGCAGTACTTC
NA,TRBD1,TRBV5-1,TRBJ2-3,CASSSQGEDTQYF,TGCGCCAGCAGCTCCCAGGGGGAGGATACGCAGTATTTT
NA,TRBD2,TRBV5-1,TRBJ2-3,CASSLSASGTDTQYF,TGCGCCAGCAGCTTGTCGGCTAGCGGTACAGATACGCAGTATTTT
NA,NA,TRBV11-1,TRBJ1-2,CASSFDGGGQTPYGYTF,TGTGCCAGCAGCTTTGACGGTGGGGGACAAACCCCCTATGGCTACACCTTC
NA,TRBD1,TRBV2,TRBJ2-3,CASSVDRDTDTQYF,TGTGCCAGCAGTGTGGACAGGGATACAGATACGCAGTATTTT
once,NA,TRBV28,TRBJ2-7,CASSLGAGFKEQYF,TGTGCCAGCAGTTTAGGGGCTGGATTTAAGGAGCAGTACTTC
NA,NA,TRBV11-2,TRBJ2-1,CASSLEAEPYNEQFF,TGTGCCAGCAGCTTAGAGGCAGAACCTTACAATGAGCAGTTCTTC
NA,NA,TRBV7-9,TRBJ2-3,CASSLFGGGADTQYF,TGTGCCAGCAGCTTATTCGGAGGGGGCGCAGATACGCAGTATTTT
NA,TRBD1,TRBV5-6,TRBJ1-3,CASSPGVGGGNTIYF,TGTGCCAGCAGCCCGGGCGTAGGGGGCGGAAACACCATATATTTT
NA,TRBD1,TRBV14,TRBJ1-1,CASSPRDRGFNTEAFF,TGTGCCAGCAGCCCCCGGGACAGGGGGTTTAACACTGAAGCTTTCTTT
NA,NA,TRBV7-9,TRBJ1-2,CSSSASNYGYTF,TGTTCCAGCAGCGCGTCTAACTATGGCTACACCTTC
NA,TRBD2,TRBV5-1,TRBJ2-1,CASSGLVAGGTNEQFF,TGCGCCAGCAGCGGGCTTGTAGCGGGGGGAACCAATGAGCAGTTCTTC
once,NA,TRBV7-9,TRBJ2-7,CASSLQRGYYEQYF,TGCGCCAGCAGCCTCCAACGGGGTTACTACGAGCAGTACTTC
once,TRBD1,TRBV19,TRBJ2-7,CAISRRQGDEQYF,TGTGCCATCTCGAGGCGACAGGGGGACGAGCAGTACTTC
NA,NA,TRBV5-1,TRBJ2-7,CASSLDSLSYEQYF,TGCGCCAGCAGCTTGGACAGCCTCTCCTACGAGCAGTACTTC
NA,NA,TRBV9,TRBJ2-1,CASSATTGWPYNEQFF,TGTGCCAGCAGCGCTACGACTGGGTGGCCCTACAATGAGCAGTTCTTC
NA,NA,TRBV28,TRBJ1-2,CASRRVDGYTF,TGTGCCAGCAGGAGGGTAGATGGCTACACCTTC
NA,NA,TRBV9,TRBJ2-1,CASSVGNYRIYNEQFF,TGTGCCAGCAGCGTAGGAAACTACCGGATCTACAATGAGCAGTTCTTC
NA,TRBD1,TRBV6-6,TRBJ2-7,CASSAADRGSSYEQYF,TGTGCCAGCAGTGCCGCAGACAGGGGGAGCTCCTACGAGCAGTACTTC
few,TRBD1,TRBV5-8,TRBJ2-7,CASSRTGKAQYF,TGTGCCAGCAGCCGGACAGGGAAGGCGCAGTACTTC
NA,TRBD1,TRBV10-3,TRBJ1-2,CAISDYGTGHGYTF,TGTGCCATCAGTGACTATGGGACAGGGCATGGCTACACCTTC
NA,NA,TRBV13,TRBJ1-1,CASSFAGQNTEAFF,TGTGCCAGCAGCTTCGCAGGGCAAAACACTGAAGCTTTCTTT
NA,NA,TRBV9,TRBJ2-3,CASSVDFADTQYF,TGTGCCAGCAGCGTAGATTTCGCAGATACGCAGTATTTT
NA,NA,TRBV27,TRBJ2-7,CASRHGLLYEQYF,TGTGCCAGCAGGCACGGACTTCTCTACGAGCAGTACTTC
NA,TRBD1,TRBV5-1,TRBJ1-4,CASSPGQVTNEKLFF,TGCGCCAGCAGCCCCGGACAGGTGACTAATGAAAAACTGTTTTTT
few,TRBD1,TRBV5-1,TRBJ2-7,CASSLATPGQTYEQYF,TGCGCCAGCAGCTTGGCAACACCGGGACAGACCTACGAGCAGTACTTC
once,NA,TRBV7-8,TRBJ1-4,CASSPIATNEKLFF,TGTGCCAGCAGCCCCATTGCAACTAATGAAAAACTGTTTTTT
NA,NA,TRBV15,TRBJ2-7,CATSSLGEQYF,TGTGCCACCAGCAGTCTAGGCGAGCAGTACTTC
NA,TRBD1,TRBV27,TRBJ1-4,CASSPYYTGAPNEKLFF,TGTGCCAGCAGTCCCTACTATACAGGGGCCCCGAATGAAAAACTGTTTTTT
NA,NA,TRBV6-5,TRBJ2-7,CASSYSGRLAYEQYF,TGTGCCAGCAGTTACTCGGGCAGGCTCGCTTACGAGCAGTACTTC
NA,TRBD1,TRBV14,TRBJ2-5,CASSLFDRGHPQQYF,TGTGCCAGCAGCCTTTTCGACAGGGGGCACCCTCAGCAGTACTTC
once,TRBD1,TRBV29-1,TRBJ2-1,CSVLTGEVEQFF,TGCAGCGTTTTGACAGGGGAGGTTGAGCAGTTCTTC
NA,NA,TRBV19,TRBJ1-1,CASKTMRRTEAFF,TGTGCCAGTAAGACCATGAGGAGGACTGAAGCTTTCTTT
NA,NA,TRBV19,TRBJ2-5,CASSTDGEETQYF,TGTGCCAGTTCCACCGACGGGGAGGAGACCCAGTACTTC
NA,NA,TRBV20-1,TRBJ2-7,CSARQEAEQYF,TGCAGTGCTAGACAGGAGGCCGAGCAGTACTTC
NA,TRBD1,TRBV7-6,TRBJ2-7,CASSLRARGHEQYF,TGTGCCAGCAGCTTACGGGCAAGGGGGCACGAGCAGTACTTC
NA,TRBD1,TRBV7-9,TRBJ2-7,CASSAPGQTPDYEQYF,TGTGCCAGCAGCGCGCCGGGACAGACGCCAGATTACGAGCAGTACTTC
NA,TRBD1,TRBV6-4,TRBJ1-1,CASSDSPGQGVAFF,TGTGCCAGCAGTGATTCACCGGGACAGGGAGTGGCTTTCTTT
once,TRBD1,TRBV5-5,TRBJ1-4,CASSLQDRQGATVEKLFF,TGTGCCAGCAGCTTGCAGGACCGACAGGGGGCGACTGTTGAAAAACTGTTTTTT
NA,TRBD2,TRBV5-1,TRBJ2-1,CASSKTGTSGGAYNEQFF,TGCGCCAGCAGCAAAACCGGGACTAGCGGGGGGGCCTACAATGAGCAGTTCTTC
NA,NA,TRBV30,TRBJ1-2,CAWNPWGVGRGYTF,TGTGCCTGGAACCCTTGGGGGGTCGGGAGAGGCTACACCTTC
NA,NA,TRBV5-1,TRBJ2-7,CASSLGPDTSYEQYF,TGCGCCAGCAGCTTGGGCCCGGACACCTCCTACGAGCAGTACTTC
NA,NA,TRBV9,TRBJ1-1,CASSSSTEAFF,TGTGCCAGCAGCTCTTCGACTGAAGCTTTCTTT
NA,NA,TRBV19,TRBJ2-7,CATRGPFYEQYF,TGTGCCACCAGGGGACCTTTTTACGAGCAGTACTTC
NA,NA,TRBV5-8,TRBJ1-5,CASSLGSFNQPQHF,TGTGCCAGCAGCTTGGGCAGTTTTAATCAGCCCCAGCATTTT
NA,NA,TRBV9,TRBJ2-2,CASSVGSMTGELFF,TGTGCCAGCAGCGTAGGATCTATGACCGGGGAGCTGTTTTTT
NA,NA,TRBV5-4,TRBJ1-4,CASSFTRGSGEKLFF,TGTGCCAGCAGCTTTACGCGGGGATCCGGTGAAAAACTGTTTTTT
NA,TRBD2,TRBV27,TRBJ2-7,CASSGSGGVLYEQYF,TGTGCCAGCAGTGGTAGCGGGGGTGTGCTCTACGAGCAGTACTTC
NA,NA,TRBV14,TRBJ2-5,CASSQDRGWETQYF,TGTGCCAGCAGCCAAGATAGGGGCTGGGAGACCCAGTACTTC
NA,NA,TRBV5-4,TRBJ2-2,CASSSRGGGTGELFF,TGTGCCAGCAGCTCGAGGGGGGGAGGCACCGGGGAGCTGTTTTTT
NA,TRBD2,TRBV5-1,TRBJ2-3,CASSYGLAGVASTDTQYF,TGCGCCAGCAGTTATGGACTAGCGGGGGTTGCTAGCACAGATACGCAGTATTTT
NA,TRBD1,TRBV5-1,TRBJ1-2,CASSSLTGGDGYTF,TGCGCCAGCAGCTCGCTGACAGGGGGCGATGGCTACACCTTC
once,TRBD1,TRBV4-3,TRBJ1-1,CASSQDPTGGLTEAFF,TGCGCCAGCAGCCAAGATCCTACAGGGGGCCTCACTGAAGCTTTCTTT
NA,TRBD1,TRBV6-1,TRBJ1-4,CASRDRGFEKLFF,TGTGCCAGCAGGGACAGGGGCTTTGAAAAACTGTTTTTT
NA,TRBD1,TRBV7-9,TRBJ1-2,CASSADRGRVYGYTF,TGTGCCAGCAGCGCAGACAGGGGGCGCGTTTATGGCTACACCTTC